The T cell receptor beta chain under discussion was sequenced for a study of T cell repertoires in cytomegalovirus infection. TCRdb recomputed calls from the reads with MiXCR, one row per CDR3 protein. This sample has about 700,000 distinct CDR3 sequences, with around 31% found just once. Per germline, CDR1 SGHTA and CDR2 FQGNSA. The CDR3 is 13 amino acids. V lost 0 bases and J 3 bases, leaving 3 bases between the germline ends. This clonotype was detected ten times or more. The target antigen is unknown. The chain couples TRBV7-2 to TRBJ1-3; D gene ambiguous. The receptor was isolated from a human donor in good health (CMV status not recorded). Some clones in this sample may be carry-over from other donors' samples. Sequenced material: cultured PBMCs, taken from culture after CMV antigen stimulation. The CDR3 region is CASSLARGNTIYF. CDR3 coding DNA: TGTGCCAGCAGCTTAGCGCGTGGAAACACCATATATTTT.